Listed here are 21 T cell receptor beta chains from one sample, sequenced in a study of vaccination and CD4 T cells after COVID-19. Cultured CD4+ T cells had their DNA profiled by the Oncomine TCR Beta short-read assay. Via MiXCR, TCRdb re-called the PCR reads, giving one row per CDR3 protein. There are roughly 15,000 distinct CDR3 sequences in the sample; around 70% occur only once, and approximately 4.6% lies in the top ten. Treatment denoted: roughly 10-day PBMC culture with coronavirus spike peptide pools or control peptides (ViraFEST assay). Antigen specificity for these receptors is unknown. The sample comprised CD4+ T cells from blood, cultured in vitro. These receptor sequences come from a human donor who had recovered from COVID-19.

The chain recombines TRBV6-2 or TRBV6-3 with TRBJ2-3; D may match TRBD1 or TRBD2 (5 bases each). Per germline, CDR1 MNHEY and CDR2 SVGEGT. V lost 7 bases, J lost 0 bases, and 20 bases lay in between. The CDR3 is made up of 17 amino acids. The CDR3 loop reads CASTHHLGGRSTDTQYF. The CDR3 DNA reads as TGTGCCAGCACCCACCACCTTGGGGGACGAAGCACAGATACGCAGTATTTT.

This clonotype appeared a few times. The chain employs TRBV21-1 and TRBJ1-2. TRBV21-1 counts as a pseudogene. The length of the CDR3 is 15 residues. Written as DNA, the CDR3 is TGTGCCAGCAGCAACCCAACTATCGTGGACTATGGCTACACCTTC. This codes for CASSNPTIVDYGYTF.

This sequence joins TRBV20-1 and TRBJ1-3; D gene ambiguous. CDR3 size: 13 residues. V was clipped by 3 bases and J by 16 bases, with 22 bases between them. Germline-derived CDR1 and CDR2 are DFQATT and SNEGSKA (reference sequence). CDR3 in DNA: TGCAGTGCTAGTAGCGCCGGTGAAATTGATAGGTATTTT. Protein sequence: CSASSAGEIDRYF.

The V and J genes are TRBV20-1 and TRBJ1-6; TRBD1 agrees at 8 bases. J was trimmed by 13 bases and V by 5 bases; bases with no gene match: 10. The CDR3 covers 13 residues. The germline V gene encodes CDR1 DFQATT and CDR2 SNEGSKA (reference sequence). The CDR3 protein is CSAQGERQGPLHF. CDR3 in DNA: TGCAGTGCTCAGGGGGAGCGACAGGGGCCCCTCCACTTT.

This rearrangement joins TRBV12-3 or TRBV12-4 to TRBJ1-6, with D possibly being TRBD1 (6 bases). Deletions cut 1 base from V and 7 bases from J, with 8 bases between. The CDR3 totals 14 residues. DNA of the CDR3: TGTGCCAGCAGTTTAGGGACAGAAAATTCACCCCTCCACTTT. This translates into CASSLGTENSPLHF.

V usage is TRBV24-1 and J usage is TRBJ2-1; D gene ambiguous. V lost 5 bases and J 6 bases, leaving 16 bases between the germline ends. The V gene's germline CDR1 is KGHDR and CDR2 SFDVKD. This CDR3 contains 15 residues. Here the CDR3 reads CATSGALPWRNEQFF. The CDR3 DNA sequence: TGTGCCACCAGTGGGGCCTTACCTTGGCGCAATGAGCAGTTCTTC.

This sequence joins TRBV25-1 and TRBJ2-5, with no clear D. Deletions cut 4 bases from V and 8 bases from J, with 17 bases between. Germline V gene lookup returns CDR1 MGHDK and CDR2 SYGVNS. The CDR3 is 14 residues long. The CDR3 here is CASSVGGAPITQYF. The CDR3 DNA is TGTGCCAGCAGTGTGGGCGGAGCCCCTATAACCCAGTACTTC.

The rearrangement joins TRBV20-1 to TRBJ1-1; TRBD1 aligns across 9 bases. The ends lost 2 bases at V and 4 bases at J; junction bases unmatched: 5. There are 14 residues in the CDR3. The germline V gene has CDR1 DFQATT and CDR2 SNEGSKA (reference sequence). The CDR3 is CSARYRGRGTEAFF. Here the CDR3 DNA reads TGCAGTGCTAGATACAGGGGGCGGGGCACTGAAGCTTTCTTT.

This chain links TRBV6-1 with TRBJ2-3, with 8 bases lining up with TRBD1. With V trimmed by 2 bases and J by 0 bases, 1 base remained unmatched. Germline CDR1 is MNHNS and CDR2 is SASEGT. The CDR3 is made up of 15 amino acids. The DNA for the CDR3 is TGTGCCAGCAGTGAACGGGACAGGAGCACAGATACGCAGTATTTT. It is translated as CASSERDRSTDTQYF.

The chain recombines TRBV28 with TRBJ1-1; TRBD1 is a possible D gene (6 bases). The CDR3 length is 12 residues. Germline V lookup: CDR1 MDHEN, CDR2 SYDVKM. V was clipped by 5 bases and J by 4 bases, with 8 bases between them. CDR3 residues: CASSQGLTEAFF. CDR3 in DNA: TGTGCCAGCAGTCAGGGGCTCACTGAAGCTTTCTTT.

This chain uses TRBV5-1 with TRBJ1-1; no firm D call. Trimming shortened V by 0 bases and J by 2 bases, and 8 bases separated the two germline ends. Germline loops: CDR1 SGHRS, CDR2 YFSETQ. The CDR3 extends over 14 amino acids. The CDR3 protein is CASSLVDFNTEAFF. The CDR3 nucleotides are TGCGCCAGCAGCTTGGTCGATTTTAACACTGAAGCTTTCTTT. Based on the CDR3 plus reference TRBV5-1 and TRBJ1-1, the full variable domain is KAGVTQTPRYLIKTRGQQVTLSCSPISGHRSVSWYQQTPGQGLQFLFEYFSETQRNKGNFPGRFSGRQFSNSRSEMNVSTLELGDSALYLCASSLVDFNTEAFFGQGTRLTVV.

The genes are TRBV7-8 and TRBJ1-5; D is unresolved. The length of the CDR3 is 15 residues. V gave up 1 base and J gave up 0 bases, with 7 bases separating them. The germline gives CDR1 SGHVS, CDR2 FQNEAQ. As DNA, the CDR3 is TGTGCCAGCAGCTTAGGGCATTATAGCAATCAGCCCCAGCATTTT. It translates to CASSLGHYSNQPQHF.

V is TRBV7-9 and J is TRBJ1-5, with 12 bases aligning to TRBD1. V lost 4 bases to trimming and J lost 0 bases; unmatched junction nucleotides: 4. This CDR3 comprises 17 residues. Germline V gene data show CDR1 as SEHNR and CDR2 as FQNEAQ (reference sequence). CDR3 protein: CASSSGQGALSNQPQHF. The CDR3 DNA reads TGTGCCAGCAGCTCGGGACAGGGGGCCCTTAGCAATCAGCCCCAGCATTTT.

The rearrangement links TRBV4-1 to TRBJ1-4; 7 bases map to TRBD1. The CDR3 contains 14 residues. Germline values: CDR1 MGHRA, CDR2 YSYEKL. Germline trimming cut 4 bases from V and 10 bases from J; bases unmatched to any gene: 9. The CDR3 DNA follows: TGCGCCAGCAGCCCCGACAGGGACACCGTAAAACTGTTTTTT. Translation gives CASSPDRDTVKLFF.

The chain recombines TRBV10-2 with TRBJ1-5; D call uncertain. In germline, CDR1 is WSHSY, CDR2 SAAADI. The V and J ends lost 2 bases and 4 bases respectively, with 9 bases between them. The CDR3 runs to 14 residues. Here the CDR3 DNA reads TGCGCCAGCAGTGAGCAGACTCATAATCAGCCCCAGCATTTT. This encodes CASSEQTHNQPQHF.

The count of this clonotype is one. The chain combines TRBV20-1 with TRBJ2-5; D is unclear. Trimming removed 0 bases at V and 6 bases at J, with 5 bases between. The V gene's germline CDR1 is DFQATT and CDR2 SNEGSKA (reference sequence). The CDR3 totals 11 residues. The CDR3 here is CSARDYQTQYF. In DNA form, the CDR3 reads TGCAGTGCTAGAGATTACCAGACCCAGTACTTC.

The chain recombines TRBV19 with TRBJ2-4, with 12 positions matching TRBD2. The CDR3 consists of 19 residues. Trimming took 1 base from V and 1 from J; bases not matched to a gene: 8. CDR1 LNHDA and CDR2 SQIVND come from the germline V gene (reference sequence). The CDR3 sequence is CASSIGLAGAARAKNIQYF. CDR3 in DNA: TGTGCCAGTAGTATAGGACTAGCGGGAGCGGCACGGGCCAAAAACATTCAGTACTTC. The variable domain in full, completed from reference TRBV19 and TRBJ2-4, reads DGGITQSPKYLFRKEGQNVTLSCEQNLNHDAMYWYRQDPGQGLRLIYYSQIVNDFQKGDIAEGYSVSREKKESFPLTVTSAQKNPTAFYLCASSIGLAGAARAKNIQYFGAGTRLSVL.

The CDR3 DNA follows: TGTGCCAGCAGCTTAGAGGGAGGGCCGGCCAAAAACATTCAGTACTTC. Translation gives CASSLEGGPAKNIQYF. The chain couples TRBV7-2 to TRBJ2-4; 7 nucleotides align to TRBD2. The CDR3 covers 16 residues. From germline, CDR1 is SGHTA and CDR2 FQGNSA. Trimming removed 1 base from V and 1 base from J; junction bases left unmatched: 4. Full variable domain (rest looked up from reference TRBV7-2 and TRBJ2-4): GAGVSQSPSNKVTEKGKDVELRCDPISGHTALYWYRQSLGQGLEFLIYFQGNSAPDKSGLPSDRFSAERTGGSVSTLTIQRTQQEDSAVYLCASSLEGGPAKNIQYFGAGTRLSVL.

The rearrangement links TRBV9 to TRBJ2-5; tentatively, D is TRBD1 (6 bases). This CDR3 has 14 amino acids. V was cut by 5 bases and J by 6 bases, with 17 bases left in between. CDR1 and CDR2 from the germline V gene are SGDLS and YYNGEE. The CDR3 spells CASSNTGTHQTQYF. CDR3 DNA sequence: TGTGCCAGCAGTAACACCGGGACACACCAGACCCAGTACTTC.

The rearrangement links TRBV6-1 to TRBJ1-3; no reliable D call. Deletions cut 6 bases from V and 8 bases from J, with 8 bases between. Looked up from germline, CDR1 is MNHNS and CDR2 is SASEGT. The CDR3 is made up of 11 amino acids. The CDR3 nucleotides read TGTGCCAGCAGGTGGATGGACACCATATATTTT. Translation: CASRWMDTIYF.

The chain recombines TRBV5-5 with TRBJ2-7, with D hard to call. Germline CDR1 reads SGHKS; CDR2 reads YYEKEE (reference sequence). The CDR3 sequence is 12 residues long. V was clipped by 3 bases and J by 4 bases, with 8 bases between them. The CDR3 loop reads CASSSSGYEQYF. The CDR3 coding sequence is TGTGCCAGCAGCTCGTCAGGTTACGAGCAGTACTTC.